Reported below is one T cell receptor beta chain. Its target is unknown. CDR3 length: 16 amino acids. The germline gives CDR1 SGDLS, CDR2 YYNGEE. Losses at the gene ends were 1 base for V and 4 bases for J; bases not matched to a gene: 5. This sample is drawn from a study of graft-versus-host responses after intestinal transplantation. Study background: All recipients were transplanted with multivisceral, liver-intestinal, or isolated intestinal grafts.

Generated by immunoSEQ multiplex PCR, the TCRdb table keeps only in-frame clones and is missing some. The data contain tens of thousands of clones, 91% of them singletons. This TCR was recovered from a human donor who was the organ donor for an intestinal transplant. The chain recombines TRBV9 with TRBJ1-3; the match to TRBD1 covers 10 bases. The sample was unstimulated CD8+ T cells sorted from spleen or lymph node cells, taken before transplant. DNA for the CDR3: TGTGCCAGCAGCGTACAGGGACAGGGGTCCGGAAACACCATATATTTT. Translating it yields CASSVQGQGSGNTIYF.